This TCR beta chain originates from a study of blood T cell repertoires in COVID-19. Turning to the study itself: The cDNA or gDNA used as material had been derived from T cells, B-cell-depleted T cells, or PBMCs.

TCRdb's copy holds only in-frame clones and misses some; the assay was immunoSEQ multiplex PCR. Among about 200,000 clones listed, about four fifths were seen once. Sequencing was performed on peripheral blood. The sequence was collected from a woman aged 45-65 years with acute or convalescent COVID-19.

CDR3 sequence: CASSSGTSRWDNEQFF. The CDR3 bases are TGTGCCAGCAGTTCTGGGACTAGCAGGTGGGACAATGAGCAGTTCTTC. The chain has TRBV27 and TRBJ2-1; 9 bases are a match to TRBD2. V dropped 4 bases and J dropped 5; count of bases not matched to a gene: 9. CDR1 MNHEY and CDR2 SMNVEV come from the germline V gene (reference sequence). This CDR3 has 16 residues.